The 19 T cell receptor beta chains in this list originate from one sample, sequenced in a study of T cells in Graves' hyperthyroidism and ophthalmopathy. What was amplified from RNA transcripts were TCR beta CDR3 regions. Carried out on the TCR CDR3, a first-round RT-PCR used the HTBI primer set. One entry per CDR3 protein, called by TCRdb with MiXCR from the multiplex PCR reads. The sample lists around 350,000 distinct CDR3 sequences, around 13% occurring once. Specimen: blood. The receptors shown here come from a woman younger than 45 with Graves' ophthalmopathy.

This clonotype was observed a handful of times. This clone may be a read error of a much larger clone one base away. The chain uses TRBV30 and TRBJ2-4, with 7 bases aligning to TRBD2. CDR3 length equals 13 residues. CDR1 and CDR2 from the germline V gene are GTSNPN and SVGIG (reference sequence). V shed 8 bases, J shed 3 bases, and the junction held 7 bases outside the gene matches. This CDR3 reads CAGGGLVKNIQYF. CDR3 bases: TGTGCCGGGGGTGGACTAGTCAAAAACATTCAGTACTTC.

This clonotype has at least ten counts. The CDR3 nucleotides are TGCAGTGCTAGAGAACGGGACAGGGATAATTCACCCCTCCACTTT. Residues: CSARERDRDNSPLHF. The chain uses TRBV20-1 and TRBJ1-6, with 9 bases lining up with TRBD1. Germline lookup yields CDR1 DFQATT and CDR2 SNEGSKA (reference sequence). The length of the CDR3 is 15 residues. V lost 0 bases and J lost 5; bases outside the gene matches: 2.

This clonotype has just a few counts. The rearrangement uses TRBV28 and TRBJ2-2; the D gene is possibly TRBD1 (6 bases). CDR1 is MDHEN and CDR2 is SYDVKM in the germline V gene. There are 15 residues in the CDR3. Between the trimmed V and J ends, which lost 3 bases and 7 bases, there was a span of 15 bases. This chain's CDR3 is CASSLWQAQGGELFF. The CDR3 DNA follows: TGTGCCAGCAGTTTGTGGCAGGCACAGGGCGGGGAGCTGTTTTTT.

The sample holds many counts of this clonotype. The chain uses TRBV20-1 and TRBJ2-1; a possible D gene is TRBD1 (6 bases). This CDR3 contains 18 residues. Trimming took off 0 bases at V and 4 bases at J, with 22 bases between the two ends. Germline loops: CDR1 DFQATT, CDR2 SNEGSKA (reference sequence). In DNA, the CDR3 is TGCAGTGCTAGAGATCTCTATGCAGGGGTGGGTTCTTACAATGAGCAGTTCTTC. It encodes CSARDLYAGVGSYNEQFF.

This clonotype has ten or more counts. J is TRBJ2-5 and V is TRBV28; no firm D call. Germline V CDR1 and CDR2: MDHEN, SYDVKM. V shed 8 bases and J shed 6 bases, with 16 bases lying between them. The CDR3 totals 13 residues. CDR3 DNA: TGTGCCAGCCACCAACCAGTGCAAAAGACCCAGTACTTC. Translating it yields CASHQPVQKTQYF.

This clonotype was counted between two and nine times. This sequence joins TRBV19 and TRBJ2-1; 10 positions match TRBD1. After removal of 4 bases from V and 4 bases from J, the junction contained 13 bases not matched to a gene. Germline V gene data show CDR1 as LNHDA and CDR2 as SQIVND (reference sequence). This CDR3 has 18 amino acids. CDR3: CASSTLRDRGPKYNEQFF. For the CDR3, the DNA is TGTGCCAGTAGTACCCTCCGGGACAGGGGACCCAAATACAATGAGCAGTTCTTC.

This clonotype appeared many times. The V call is TRBV9, the J call TRBJ1-2; no definite D call. CDR1 and CDR2 from the germline V gene are SGDLS and YYNGEE. This CDR3 comprises 12 residues. The V end was cut by 4 bases, the J end by 7 bases, with 11 bases between. The DNA of the CDR3 is TGTGCCAGCAGCACGATACGGTCTGGCTACACCTTC. This gives the protein CASSTIRSGYTF.

This clonotype was seen a few times. The chain carries TRBV3-1 and TRBJ2-3; 9 bases fit TRBD2. This CDR3 has 16 amino acids. Unmatched junction bases numbered 11, after V lost 3 bases and J lost 7 bases. The germline V gene has CDR1 LGHDT and CDR2 YNNKEL (reference sequence). CDR3 nucleotides: TGTGCCAGCAGCCAGTCCCCGGGACTAGCTACCCATACGCAGTATTTT. Its translation is CASSQSPGLATHTQYF.

In its sample, this clonotype was seen many times. The rearrangement uses TRBV12-3 or TRBV12-4 and TRBJ1-3, with 10 positions matching TRBD1. The CDR3 is 14 residues long. V was clipped by 8 bases and J by 2 bases; unmatched bases: 3. This CDR3 is CASGDRGPGNTIYF. CDR3 in DNA: TGTGCCAGCGGAGACAGGGGGCCTGGAAACACCATATATTTT.

This clonotype came up many times. This chain uses TRBV5-1 with TRBJ2-7; 10 positions match TRBD1. Germline-derived CDR1 and CDR2 are SGHRS and YFSETQ. J lost 6 bases, V lost 4 bases, and 10 bases had no gene match. The CDR3 sequence is 15 residues long. The CDR3 sequence is CASSGWGQGMPEQYF. In DNA form, the CDR3 reads TGCGCCAGCAGCGGATGGGGACAGGGGATGCCCGAGCAGTACTTC.

V usage is TRBV27 and J usage is TRBJ1-5, with 8 bases matching TRBD1. Germline loops: CDR1 MNHEY, CDR2 SMNVEV (reference sequence). The CDR3 length is 19 residues. J was trimmed by 5 bases and V by 6 bases; bases with no gene match: 21. The DNA of the CDR3 is TGTGCCAGCAGGGTAACAGGGTCGGCTTTGGGCAGGGGGCATCAGCCCCAGCATTTT. It yields the protein CASRVTGSALGRGHQPQHF.

The J gene is TRBJ2-2, the V gene TRBV5-1; 11 bases fit TRBD1. Germline assignment: CDR1 SGHRS and CDR2 YFSETQ. J lost 4 bases, V lost 6 bases, and 11 bases had no gene match. The CDR3 runs 17 residues. The CDR3 DNA follows: TGCGCCAGCACCATAGGCACCGGGACAGGGGGCACCGGGGAGCTGTTTTTT. It encodes CASTIGTGTGGTGELFF.

The chain's CDR3 is CASSQDSGVGTNIGKLFF. CDR3 DNA: TGCGCCAGCAGCCAAGACTCGGGGGTTGGGACTAATATTGGAAAACTGTTTTTT. The chain recombines TRBV4-1 with TRBJ1-4; a possible D gene is TRBD1 (5 bases). CDR1 MGHRA and CDR2 YSYEKL come from the germline V gene. The V gene lost 0 bases and the J gene lost 10 bases, with 24 bases spanning the gap. The CDR3 sequence is 18 residues long.

This rearrangement joins TRBV30 to TRBJ2-1; 10 nucleotides align to TRBD1. This CDR3 region has 16 residues. The ends lost 3 bases at V and 9 bases at J; junction bases unmatched: 14. Germline V gives CDR1 GTSNPN, CDR2 SVGIG (reference sequence). The CDR3 DNA sequence: TGTGCCTGGAGCGTCTTATACCGGGACAGGGGCCGTGAGCAGTTCTTC. Translated, it gives CAWSVLYRDRGREQFF.

This clonotype has just a few counts. V and J are TRBV10-3 and TRBJ1-2; D may be TRBD1 (5 bases). Germline V lookup: CDR1 ENHRY, CDR2 SYGVKD. This CDR3 comprises 17 residues. V lost 1 base, J lost 7 bases, and 22 bases lay in between. The CDR3 coding sequence is TGTGCCATCAGTGAGTTCTCTAGGGGTGTTACGTTGCGTGGCTACACCTTC. Translating gives CAISEFSRGVTLRGYTF.

The V gene is TRBV3-1, the J gene TRBJ1-1; 8 bases align to TRBD1. Germline V gene lookup returns CDR1 LGHDT and CDR2 YNNKEL (reference sequence). The CDR3 covers 16 residues. V gave up 8 bases and J gave up 0 bases; unmatched junction bases: 11. DNA for the CDR3: TGTGCCAGCTCCGCCGGGGACAGGCGCATGAACACTGAAGCTTTCTTT. Residues: CASSAGDRRMNTEAFF.

This clonotype was found many times. V is TRBV4-1 and J is TRBJ2-7, with D perhaps TRBD1 (5 bases). Germline loops: CDR1 MGHRA, CDR2 YSYEKL. CDR3 length equals 15 residues. V was cut by 3 bases and J by 3 bases, with 15 bases left in between. The CDR3 sequence: CASSHEQAAYYEQYF. CDR3 nucleotides: TGCGCCAGCAGCCACGAACAGGCCGCCTACTACGAGCAGTACTTC.

This clonotype was found many times. This chain links TRBV6-1 with TRBJ2-7; D gene unclear. CDR1 and CDR2 from the germline V gene are MNHNS and SASEGT. V was clipped by 2 bases and J by 3 bases, with 8 bases between them. This CDR3 is 13 amino acids long. CDR3 amino acids: CASSELMVYEQYF. The CDR3 region has the DNA TGTGCCAGCAGTGAACTCATGGTCTACGAGCAGTACTTC.

Concerning this clonotype: It may be a read error: a sequence one base away is much more abundant. The V call is TRBV9, the J call TRBJ2-3; D possibly corresponds to TRBD2 (5 bases). V shed 3 bases and J shed 1 base, with 15 bases lying between them. This CDR3 is built from 16 residues. Per the germline V gene, CDR1 is SGDLS and CDR2 is YYNGEE. This chain's CDR3 is CASSAHADGGTDTQYF. The DNA for the CDR3 is TGTGCCAGCAGCGCTCACGCGGACGGGGGCACAGATACGCAGTATTTT.